These 5 T cell receptor beta chains came from one sample sequenced in a study of cytomegalovirus exposure and HLA in healthy donors. Primers included in the PCR were 60 Vbeta and 13 Jbeta primers. This table comes from immunoSEQ multiplex PCR, and its TCRdb copy is limited to in-frame clones, with some not included. The table lists 95,000 to 100,000 clones, around four fifths of them singletons. The sample was PBMCs. The receptors were sampled from a female donor in good health and CMV-seropositive.

The V and J genes are TRBV5-8 and TRBJ1-2, with 8 bases lining up with TRBD1. CDR3 length: 12 amino acids. J lost 7 bases, V lost 4 bases, and 3 bases had no gene match. Germline V gene data show CDR1 as SGHTS and CDR2 as YDEGEE. DNA of the CDR3: TGTGCCAGCAGCCTGGGACAGGCTGGCTACACCTTC. This codes for CASSLGQAGYTF.

V is TRBV6-5 and J is TRBJ2-6, with D tentatively TRBD2 (5 bases). The germline V gene encodes CDR1 MNHEY and CDR2 SVGAGI. With 5 bases removed from V and 2 bases from J, the gap between germline ends came to 10 bases. CDR3 length: 15 amino acids. The DNA of the CDR3 is TGTGCCAGCAGTACGGGAAGAGCTGGGGCCAACGTCCTGACTTTC. Protein sequence: CASSTGRAGANVLTF.

This sequence joins TRBV7-6 and TRBJ2-1; TRBD1 matches at 10 bases. This CDR3 spans 17 amino acids. V was clipped by 1 base and J by 4 bases; unmatched bases: 7. Germline lookup yields CDR1 SGHVS and CDR2 FNYEAQ. CDR3 sequence: CASSLGWGTGVYNEQFF. CDR3 nucleotides: TGTGCCAGCAGCTTAGGTTGGGGGACAGGGGTTTACAATGAGCAGTTCTTC.

This clone was detected only once. This chain connects TRBV5-4 to TRBJ1-1; D is possibly TRBD1 (5 bases). V was clipped by 4 bases and J by 0 bases, with 19 bases between them. Germline V gene data show CDR1 as SGHNT and CDR2 as YYREEE (reference sequence). The CDR3 is 17 amino acids. CDR3: CASSVGDRTPVNTEAFF. The CDR3 nucleotides read TGTGCCAGCAGCGTGGGTGACAGAACTCCAGTGAACACTGAAGCTTTCTTT.

The chain employs TRBV5-1 and TRBJ1-4; 7 nucleotides line up with TRBD1. Germline V gene data show CDR1 as SGHRS and CDR2 as YFSETQ. CDR3 length: 15 amino acids. The ends lost 3 bases at V and 6 bases at J; junction bases unmatched: 8. CDR3 protein: CASSSRGRRDEKLFF. The CDR3 DNA reads TGCGCCAGCAGCTCAAGGGGGCGCCGGGATGAAAAACTGTTTTTT.